Detailed here is one T cell receptor (beta chain). The assay was immunoSEQ multiplex PCR, and TCRdb's table has in-frame clones only and misses some. The table includes more than 300,000 clones, 80% to 90% detected once. The data belong to a study of blood T cell repertoires in COVID-19. Germline V gene sequence: CDR1 SGHAT, CDR2 FQNNGV. The CDR3 has 16 residues. V gave up 5 bases and J gave up 0 bases, with 17 bases separating them. The sequencing sample was made of peripheral blood. This sequence was found in a woman under 40 with COVID-19, enrolled during active disease. The chain carries TRBV11-2 and TRBJ2-7; D perhaps matches TRBD2 (6 bases). The CDR3 nucleotides are TGTGCCAGCAGCGCAGGCCTAGCGCCTACCTCCTACGAGCAGTACTTC. Protein product: CASSAGLAPTSYEQYF.